This record concerns one T cell receptor beta chain sequence. The data belong to a study of blood T cell repertoires in COVID-19. About the study: COVID-19 samples from acute and convalescent phases originated in the United States, Italy and Spain. The analysed material was cDNA or gDNA that came from T cells, B-cell-depleted T cells, or PBMCs.

In the source study's methods: The assay estimated nucleated cells by amplifying reference gene primers. The table came from immunoSEQ multiplex PCR; TCRdb's copy has only in-frame clones and leaves some out. That table gives V, J and clone size, and the DNA gave D and trimming. The sample holds roughly 250,000 clones; around four fifths are singletons and the top ten take approximately 13%. CDR3 length: 16 residues. With V trimmed by 1 base and J by 1 base, 4 bases remained unmatched. Germline V gene sequence: CDR1 SGHTA, CDR2 FQGNSA. The sequenced sample was peripheral blood. This clonotype originated in a woman aged 55-69 years with active or convalescent COVID-19. V is TRBV7-2 and J is TRBJ1-5, with 7 bases aligning to TRBD1. CDR3 residues: CASSLGDRTSNQPQHF. The CDR3 coding sequence is TGTGCCAGCAGCTTAGGGGACAGAACAAGCAATCAGCCCCAGCATTTT.